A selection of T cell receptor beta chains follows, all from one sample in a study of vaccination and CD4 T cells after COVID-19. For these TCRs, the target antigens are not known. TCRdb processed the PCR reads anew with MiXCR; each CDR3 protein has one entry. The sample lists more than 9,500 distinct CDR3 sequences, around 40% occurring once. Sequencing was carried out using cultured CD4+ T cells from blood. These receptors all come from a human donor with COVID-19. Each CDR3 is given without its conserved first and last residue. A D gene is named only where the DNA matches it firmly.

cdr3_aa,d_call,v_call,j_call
ASSTGLGQGRTGELF,TRBD1,TRBV12-3/TRBV12-4,TRBJ2-2
ASSQDQTGDKNIQY,TRBD1,TRBV14,TRBJ2-4
ASSQDTRDREALYGYT,TRBD1,TRBV11-2,TRBJ1-2
ASSYSMRGGYNEQF,TRBD2,TRBV6-5,TRBJ2-1
ARGDRERETQY,NA,TRBV21-1,TRBJ2-5
ASSSGGESTDTQY,NA,TRBV7-2,TRBJ2-3
ASSLVASFYGYT,NA,TRBV5-8,TRBJ1-2
ASSREKGGGQPQH,NA,TRBV11-2,TRBJ1-5
ASSLWGFAYEQY,NA,TRBV11-3,TRBJ2-7
ATRGDRERDGYT,TRBD1,TRBV24-1,TRBJ1-2
ASSSDTSETQY,NA,TRBV7-7,TRBJ2-5
ATSGPQVSYEQY,NA,TRBV24-1,TRBJ2-7
ASRLDRGLGSPLH,TRBD1,TRBV6-1,TRBJ1-6
ASSLTGDTEAF,TRBD1,TRBV7-9,TRBJ1-1
ASSIIGAAGSPLH,NA,TRBV7-9,TRBJ1-6
ASSSSWGWDLKNIQY,NA,TRBV28,TRBJ2-4
ASSDRRSTDTQY,NA,TRBV2,TRBJ2-3
ASSASGGATDTQY,TRBD2,TRBV6-1,TRBJ2-3
ASSIDGRETQY,NA,TRBV19,TRBJ2-5
ASSEALLGLAGRTGELF,TRBD2,TRBV6-1,TRBJ2-2
ASSLDRGGTYEQY,NA,TRBV7-6,TRBJ2-7
ASSPLSGESGNTIY,NA,TRBV18,TRBJ1-3
SARVIYEQY,NA,TRBV20-1,TRBJ2-7
SASFRDRGLPEQY,TRBD1,TRBV20-1,TRBJ2-7
ASTTTTSGGPRSYNEQF,TRBD2,TRBV5-6,TRBJ2-1
ASRDRSDGGYT,NA,TRBV6-1,TRBJ1-2
ASRLTSGGNEQY,TRBD2,TRBV6-2/TRBV6-3,TRBJ2-7
ASSSIGTGYAGELF,TRBD1,TRBV7-6,TRBJ2-2
ASSARQGTYNEQF,NA,TRBV7-3,TRBJ2-1
ASSYSGRVGDNSPLH,NA,TRBV6-5,TRBJ1-6
ASRDRGNQPQH,TRBD1,TRBV6-1,TRBJ1-5
SVGGEGNYGYT,NA,TRBV20-1,TRBJ1-2
ASSLQGVRYGYT,TRBD1,TRBV12-3/TRBV12-4,TRBJ1-2